These 24 T cell receptor beta chains originate from one sample sequenced in a study of spatial heterogeneity in lung cancer. The sample's time point: sample taken at primary tumor resection. TCRdb re-derived calls from the 5' RACE reads in MiXCR, one entry per CDR3 protein. The data show around 6,000 distinct CDR3 sequences, about 15% seen once. Study-level findings and limits: The number of expanded tumor alpha and beta chains correlated with mutation number.

Their antigen targets remain unknown. The sample here was lung tumor tissue, taken at surgery. The receptor set was obtained from a male donor with early-stage non-small cell lung cancer.

For this clonotype: For a library built for alpha chains, this beta chain is a stray read; little rests on its size. V usage is TRBV12-3 or TRBV12-4 and J usage is TRBJ1-2; 7 nucleotides agree with TRBD1. This CDR3 is 11 amino acids long. With V trimmed by 10 bases and J by 5 bases, 4 bases remained unmatched. The chain's CDR3 is CAIQGVYGYTF. The CDR3 coding sequence is TGTGCCATCCAGGGGGTATATGGCTACACCTTC.

This clonotype ranks as medium-sized (0.01 to 0.1%). This beta chain represents an off-target read in a library built for alpha chains; its size is of limited meaning. V and J are TRBV12-3 or TRBV12-4 and TRBJ2-7, with D possibly matching TRBD2 (7 bases). Trimming stripped 2 bases from V and 0 bases from J, with 11 bases between. The CDR3 is 15 residues long. The CDR3 DNA sequence: TGTGCCAGCAGTTTAATAGGGGGGGGCTCCTACGAGCAGTACTTC. It specifies CASSLIGGGSYEQYF.

This clonotype is labeled medium-sized. This beta chain is an unintended read in a library built for alpha chains; its size means little. The rearrangement uses TRBV11-3 and TRBJ1-1; a possible D gene is TRBD1 (6 bases). The CDR3 runs 15 residues. CDR1 and CDR2 (germline): SGHNT, YENEEA. V gave up 5 bases and J gave up 2 bases, with 15 bases separating them. CDR3 sequence (DNA): TGTGCCAGCAGCCCCGGGCAGGGGACTAACACTGAAGCTTTCTTT. Amino acids: CASSPGQGTNTEAFF.

As regards this clonotype: This beta chain was picked up by a library intended for alpha chains and is off target, so its count carries little meaning. The V and J genes are TRBV2 and TRBJ2-5; 7 positions agree with TRBD1. Germline V gene data show CDR1 as SNHLY and CDR2 as FYNNEI. After removal of 6 bases from V and 3 bases from J, the junction contained 4 bases not matched to a gene. The CDR3 spans 13 residues. The CDR3 spells CASSGQAKETQYF. Here the CDR3 DNA reads TGTGCCAGCAGCGGACAGGCCAAAGAGACCCAGTACTTC.

This clonotype was seen only a few times. A library made for alpha chains picked up this beta chain off target, so its size means little. J is TRBJ2-3 and V is TRBV18; D is unresolved. The CDR3 length is 13 residues. In germline, CDR1 is KGHSH, CDR2 LQKENI. V gave up 6 bases and J gave up 4 bases, with 11 bases separating them. Written as DNA, the CDR3 is TGTGCCAGCTCCGCGTCGGGCGCAGATACGCAGTATTTT. This encodes CASSASGADTQYF.

This clonotype is termed medium-sized. Found in a library prepared for alpha chains, this beta chain is an off-target read, and its abundance has little meaning. V and J are TRBV29-1 and TRBJ1-2; D uncertain. CDR1 is SQVTM and CDR2 is ANQGSEA in the germline V gene. Trimming left V 5 bases short and J 6 bases short, with 10 bases between. The CDR3 spans 11 residues. CDR3 residues: CSVFSPHGYTF. The CDR3 coding sequence is TGCAGCGTTTTCTCCCCCCATGGCTACACCTTC.

By sample share, this clonotype is medium-sized. Within a library made for alpha chains, this beta chain is off target, and its count is uninformative. The rearrangement links TRBV2 to TRBJ2-6, with D tentatively TRBD1 (5 bases). Looked up from germline, CDR1 is SNHLY and CDR2 is FYNNEI. V lost 3 bases and J 2 bases, leaving 5 bases between the germline ends. The CDR3 is made up of 14 amino acids. CDR3 amino acids: CASSDRAGANVLTF. The CDR3 DNA sequence: TGTGCCAGCAGTGACAGGGCTGGGGCCAACGTCCTGACTTTC.

By share, this clonotype counts as medium-sized. In a library made to pick up alpha chains, this beta chain is a stray read with a size that means little. The V and J genes are TRBV28 and TRBJ1-2; D is uncertain. Germline CDR1 and CDR2: MDHEN and SYDVKM. CDR3 length equals 16 residues. The V and J ends lost 1 base and 2 bases respectively, with 14 bases between them. This CDR3 reads CASSLSPAGGNYGYTF. Written as DNA, the CDR3 is TGTGCCAGCAGTTTATCCCCGGCAGGTGGGAACTATGGCTACACCTTC.

The table lists this clonotype with a count of one. In a library made to pick up alpha chains, this beta chain is a stray read with a size that means little. The chain carries TRBV4-3 and TRBJ2-4; 7 bases agree with TRBD1. V lost 4 bases, J lost 5 bases, and 2 bases stayed unmatched. The germline V gene encodes CDR1 LGHNA and CDR2 YSLEER. CDR3 size: 13 residues. The chain's CDR3 is CASSRDSENIQYF. Here the CDR3 DNA reads TGCGCCAGCAGCCGGGACAGCGAAAACATTCAGTACTTC.

A note on this clonotype: The library was built for alpha chains, so this beta chain is an off-target read and its size means little. This rearrangement joins TRBV19 to TRBJ2-5; TRBD1 aligns across 7 bases. V shed 5 bases, J shed 3 bases, and the junction held 6 bases outside the gene matches. The CDR3 is 14 amino acids. Per germline, CDR1 LNHDA and CDR2 SQIVND (reference sequence). The CDR3 here is CASSFTGAKETQYF. The DNA for the CDR3 is TGTGCCAGTAGTTTCACAGGGGCAAAAGAGACCCAGTACTTC.

This clonotype was detected ten times or more. Since it is a stray read in a library aimed at alpha chains, this beta chain has a size that is not meaningful. The V gene is TRBV4-2, the J gene TRBJ2-2, with D hard to call. The CDR3 has 16 residues. Germline V gene data show CDR1 as LGHNA and CDR2 as YNFKEQ. V was cut by 0 bases and J by 4 bases, with 12 bases left in between. The chain's CDR3 is CASSQEVRASTGELFF. As DNA, the CDR3 is TGTGCCAGCAGCCAAGAAGTCCGGGCCTCCACCGGGGAGCTGTTTTTT.

In regard to this clonotype: A library prepared for alpha chains yielded this beta chain as an off-target read; its size is of little meaning. The V and J genes are TRBV3-1 and TRBJ2-2; possibly TRBD1 or TRBD2 for D (5 bases each). The CDR3 covers 15 residues. Trimming took 4 bases from V and 4 from J, leaving 13 bases between them. CDR1 LGHDT and CDR2 YNNKEL come from the germline V gene (reference sequence). CDR3 sequence reads: CASSLNRGSTGELFF. DNA for the CDR3: TGTGCCAGCAGCCTCAATCGGGGCTCCACCGGGGAGCTGTTTTTT. Filled out from reference TRBV3-1 and TRBJ2-2, the complete variable domain reads DTAVSQTPKYLVTQMGNDKSIKCEQNLGHDTMYWYKQDSKKFLKIMFSYNNKELIINETVPNRFSPKSPDKAHLNLHINSLELGDSAVYFCASSLNRGSTGELFFGEGSRLTVL.

This clonotype came up a few times. The library was built for alpha chains, so this beta chain is an off-target read and its size means little. V usage is TRBV29-1 and J usage is TRBJ1-4; 10 nucleotides agree with TRBD1. The germline V gene has CDR1 SQVTM and CDR2 ANQGSEA. CDR3 size: 13 residues. V was pared by 7 bases and J by 7 bases, with 6 bases of the junction left unmatched. DNA of the CDR3: TGCAGCGGCGGACAGGGGGTAGTTGAAAAACTGTTTTTT. Translation gives CSGGQGVVEKLFF.

This clonotype was observed once. The library was prepared for alpha chains; this beta chain is a stray read, so its frequency means little. The chain carries TRBV12-3 or TRBV12-4 and TRBJ2-7; D is ambiguous. Trimming pared 0 bases from V and 6 bases from J, leaving 12 bases between. CDR3 length equals 14 residues. CDR3 sequence: CASSLAYGAAEQYF. DNA of the CDR3: TGTGCCAGCAGTTTAGCGTATGGCGCCGCCGAGCAGTACTTC.

This clonotype is medium-sized in the sample. This beta chain is off target for a library built for alpha chains, so its abundance means little. This chain joins TRBV29-1 and TRBJ2-7, with 7 positions matching TRBD1. The CDR3 is 14 residues long. V lost 6 bases, J lost 0 bases, and 8 bases stayed unmatched. CDR1 is SQVTM, CDR2 ANQGSEA, per germline. This CDR3 is CSVGTAMSSYEQYF. Here the CDR3 DNA reads TGCAGCGTGGGGACAGCTATGAGCTCCTACGAGCAGTACTTC.

This clonotype is labeled as medium-sized (0.01 to 0.1%). This beta chain is an off-target read within a library intended for alpha chains, so its frequency means little. This rearrangement joins TRBV20-1 to TRBJ2-3; a weak D match, TRBD2 (5 bases). Trimming shortened V by 3 bases and J by 1 base, and 5 bases separated the two germline ends. This CDR3 has 12 amino acids. Germline V gene data show CDR1 as DFQATT and CDR2 as SNEGSKA (reference sequence). The CDR3 region is CSASGGTDTQYF. The CDR3 bases are TGCAGTGCTAGCGGGGGCACAGATACGCAGTATTTT.

This clonotype was seen more than once but under ten times. The library was prepared for alpha chains; this beta chain is a stray read, so its frequency means little. This chain connects TRBV18 to TRBJ2-7; D not resolved. Germline V gene data show CDR1 as KGHSH and CDR2 as LQKENI. V was cut by 10 bases and J by 7 bases, with 11 bases left in between. The CDR3 totals 10 residues. CDR3: CATPPWEQYF. The CDR3, as DNA: TGTGCCACCCCCCCGTGGGAGCAGTACTTC.

Worth noting for this clonotype: A library made for alpha chains picked up this beta chain off target, so its size means little. The gene calls are TRBV10-3 and TRBJ2-2, with 7 bases that match TRBD1. Germline trimming cut 3 bases from V and 5 bases from J; bases unmatched to any gene: 3. The CDR3 runs to 14 residues. Per germline, CDR1 ENHRY and CDR2 SYGVKD. The chain's CDR3 is CAISDGTATGELFF. As DNA, the CDR3 is TGTGCCATCAGTGACGGGACAGCTACCGGGGAGCTGTTTTTT.

In its sample, this clonotype ranks as medium-sized. Since it is a stray read in a library aimed at alpha chains, this beta chain has a size that is not meaningful. CDR3 DNA: TGCAGTGCCGCCAATATCCTAGGACTAGCGGGAGTTGGAGAGCAGTTCTTC. It translates to CSAANILGLAGVGEQFF. This chain connects TRBV20-1 to TRBJ2-1; 13 nucleotides align to TRBD2. Unmatched junction bases numbered 18, after V lost 6 bases and J lost 10 bases. CDR3 length equals 17 residues. CDR1 and CDR2 from the germline V gene are DFQATT and SNEGSKA (reference sequence).

This clonotype is medium-sized in the sample. Mismatch with germline at one junction end may stem from a read error. The size of this beta chain means little, since it is a stray read in a library made for alpha chains. As DNA, the CDR3 is TGTGCTAGCAGCCCCCGACCCCAAGAGACCCAGTACTTC. It codes for CASSPRPQETQYF. The chain joins TRBV7-7 to TRBJ2-5, with D unclear. The CDR3 has 13 residues. Per the germline V gene, CDR1 is SSHAT and CDR2 is FNYEAQ (reference sequence).

This clonotype qualifies as medium-sized. As an off-target read in a library built for alpha chains, this beta chain has a frequency of little significance. The chain couples TRBV29-1 to TRBJ2-1; D uncertain. Trimming cost V 2 bases and J 7 bases, with 6 bases left between them. Germline CDR1 and CDR2: SQVTM and ANQGSEA. The CDR3 length is 11 residues. Here the CDR3 DNA reads TGCAGCGTTGAAATGGGGAATGAGCAGTTCTTC. This sequence encodes CSVEMGNEQFF.

This clonotype occurred many times. This beta chain appears as a stray read in a library generated for alpha chains; its size is not informative. This chain uses TRBV15 with TRBJ2-2; D is uncertain. Deletions cut 3 bases from V and 5 bases from J, with 13 bases between. The CDR3 has 15 residues. CDR1 is LNHNV and CDR2 is YYDKDF in the germline V gene (reference sequence). The DNA of the CDR3 is TGTGCCACCAGCAGGGACGACGTCGGGACCGGGGAGCTGTTTTTT. Translating gives CATSRDDVGTGELFF.

This clonotype came up many times. The library was designed around alpha chains, so this beta chain is a stray read whose abundance carries little weight. V and J are TRBV27 and TRBJ2-5; D unresolved. CDR1 and CDR2 (germline): MNHEY, SMNVEV (reference sequence). The CDR3 has 13 residues. V lost 6 bases to trimming and J lost 7 bases, with 15 bases between them. CDR3 nucleotide sequence: TGTGCCAGCAGACGACTTGGTTTCGGGACCCAGTACTTC. This codes for CASRRLGFGTQYF.

As concerns this clonotype: A library made for alpha chains picked up this beta chain off target, so its size means little. The chain links TRBV4-3 to TRBJ2-1; 9 bases fit TRBD2. Unmatched junction bases numbered 8, after V lost 4 bases and J lost 4 bases. Germline V gives CDR1 LGHNA, CDR2 YSLEER. The CDR3 contains 16 residues. Here the CDR3 DNA reads TGCGCCAGCAGCCGGGGTCTAGCGGGGACTTACAATGAGCAGTTCTTC. It codes for CASSRGLAGTYNEQFF.